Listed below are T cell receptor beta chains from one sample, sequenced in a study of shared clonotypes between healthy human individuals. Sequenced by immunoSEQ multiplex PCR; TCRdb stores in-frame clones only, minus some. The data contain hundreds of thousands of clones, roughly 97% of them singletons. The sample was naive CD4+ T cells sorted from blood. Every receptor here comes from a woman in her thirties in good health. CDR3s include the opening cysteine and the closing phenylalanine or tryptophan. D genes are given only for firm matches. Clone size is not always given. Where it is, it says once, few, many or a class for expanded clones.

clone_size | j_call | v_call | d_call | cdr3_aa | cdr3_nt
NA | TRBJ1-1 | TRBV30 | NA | CAWRGPTVAFF | TGTGCCTGGAGAGGTCCCACGGTGGCTTTCTTT
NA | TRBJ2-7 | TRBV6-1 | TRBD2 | CASSEAGTSGSYEQYF | TGTGCCAGCAGTGAAGCAGGGACTAGCGGTTCCTACGAGCAGTACTTC
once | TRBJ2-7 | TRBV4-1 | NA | CASSHRSQVYF | TGCGCCAGCAGCCACCGGTCCCAGGTGTACTTC
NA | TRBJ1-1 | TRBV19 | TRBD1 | CASTDRDEGEAFF | TGTGCCAGTACCGACAGGGATGAGGGTGAAGCTTTCTTT
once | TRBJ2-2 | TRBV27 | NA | CASSFLNAGELFF | TGTGCCAGCAGCTTCCTGAACGCCGGGGAGCTGTTTTTT
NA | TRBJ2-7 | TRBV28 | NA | CATLSSVTYEQYF | TGTGCCACCCTAAGTTCCGTAACCTACGAGCAGTACTTC
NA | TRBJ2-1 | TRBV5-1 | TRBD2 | CASSLPSGNYNEQFF | TGCGCCAGCAGCTTGCCTAGCGGAAATTACAATGAGCAGTTCTTC
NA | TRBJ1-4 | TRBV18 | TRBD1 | CASSWTGENEKLFF | TGTGCCAGCTCTTGGACAGGGGAGAATGAAAAACTGTTTTTT
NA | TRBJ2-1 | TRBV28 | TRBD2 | CASSLASFLAGELNEQFF | TGTGCCAGCAGTTTAGCTTCCTTTCTAGCGGGAGAGTTGAATGAGCAGTTCTTC
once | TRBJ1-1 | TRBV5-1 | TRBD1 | CASSLAGTAMNTEAFF | TGCGCCAGCAGCTTGGCCGGGACAGCTATGAACACTGAAGCTTTCTTT
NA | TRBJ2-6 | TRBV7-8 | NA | CASSLGSGANVLTF | TGTGCCAGCAGCTTAGGATCTGGGGCCAACGTCCTGACTTTC
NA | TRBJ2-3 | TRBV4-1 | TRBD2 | CASSLRKTSSGRAAATDTQYF | TGCGCCAGCAGCCTCAGGAAAACATCTAGCGGGAGGGCCGCCGCCACAGATACGCAGTATTTT
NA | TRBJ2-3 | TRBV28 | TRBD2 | CASGTAGEGDTQYF | TGTGCCAGCGGGACCGCCGGGGAGGGAGATACGCAGTATTTT
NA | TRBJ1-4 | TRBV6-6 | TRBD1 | CASSYADRSAAQKLFF | TGTGCCAGCAGTTACGCGGACAGGAGCGCCGCCCAAAAACTGTTTTTT
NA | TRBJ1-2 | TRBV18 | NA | CASSLLPPDTTGQGSGYTF | TGTGCCAGCTCCCTTTTACCACCCGATACGACAGGTCAAGGGAGTGGCTACACCTTC
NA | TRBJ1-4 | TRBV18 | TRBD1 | CASSRDRGEKLFF | TGTGCCAGCTCAAGGGACAGAGGTGAAAAACTGTTTTTT
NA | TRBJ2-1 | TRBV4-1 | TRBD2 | CASSQGKLAGVDNEQFF | TGCGCCAGCAGCCAAGGCAAACTAGCGGGAGTTGATAATGAGCAGTTCTTC
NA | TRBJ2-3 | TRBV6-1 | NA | CASSESRGAYHLDTQYF | TGTGCCAGCAGTGAAAGTCGTGGGGCCTACCATTTAGATACGCAGTATTTT
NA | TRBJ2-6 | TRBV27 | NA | CASSLGYSGANVLTF | TGTGCCAGCAGTTTAGGGTACTCTGGGGCCAACGTCCTGACTTTC
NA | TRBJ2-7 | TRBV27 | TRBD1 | CASSLLGTEYEQYF | TGTGCCAGCAGTTTGCTAGGGACAGAATACGAGCAGTACTTC
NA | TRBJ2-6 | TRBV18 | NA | CASYGLSGANVLTF | TGTGCCAGTTATGGCTTGAGTGGGGCCAACGTCCTGACTTTC
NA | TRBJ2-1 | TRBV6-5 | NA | CASSTPNEQFF | TGTGCCAGCAGTACCCCCAATGAGCAGTTCTTC
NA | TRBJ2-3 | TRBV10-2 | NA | CASSEYRTENRVFVRQYF | TGCGCCAGCAGTGAGTACAGGACTGAGAACAGGGTCTTCGTCAGGCAGTATTTT
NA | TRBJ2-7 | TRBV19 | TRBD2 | CASSILAGAHEQYF | TGTGCCAGTAGTATTTTAGCGGGAGCCCACGAGCAGTACTTC
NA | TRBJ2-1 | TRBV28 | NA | CASSLWGRGSYNEQFF | TGTGCCAGCAGTTTATGGGGCAGGGGCTCCTACAATGAGCAGTTCTTC
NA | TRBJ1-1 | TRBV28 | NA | CASSWGGITEAFF | TGTGCCAGCAGTTGGGGGGGCATCACTGAAGCTTTCTTT
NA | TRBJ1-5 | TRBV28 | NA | CASSKQGPKSQPQHF | TGTGCCAGCAGTAAACAGGGACCCAAAAGTCAGCCCCAGCATTTT
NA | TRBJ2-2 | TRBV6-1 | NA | CASGRLTGELFF | TGTGCCAGCGGAAGGTTGACCGGGGAGCTGTTTTTT
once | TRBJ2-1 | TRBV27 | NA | CASSPRLDPYNEQFF | TGTGCCAGCAGCCCTCGACTAGACCCCTACAATGAGCAGTTCTTC
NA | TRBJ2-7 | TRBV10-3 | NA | CAISDSDGHEQYF | TGTGCCATCAGTGACTCGGACGGGCACGAGCAGTACTTC
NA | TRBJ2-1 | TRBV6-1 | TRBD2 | CASSEGLAAYNEQFF | TGTGCCAGCAGTGAGGGACTAGCGGCCTACAATGAGCAGTTCTTC
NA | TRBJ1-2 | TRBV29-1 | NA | CSVESRVRGYGYTF | TGCAGCGTTGAGTCCAGGGTCCGTGGCTATGGCTACACCTTC
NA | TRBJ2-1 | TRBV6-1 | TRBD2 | CASRKPGLASNEQFF | TGTGCCAGCAGGAAGCCGGGACTAGCGTCCAATGAGCAGTTCTTC
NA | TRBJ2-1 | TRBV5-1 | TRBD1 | CASSRDRDHEQFF | TGCGCCAGCAGCCGGGACAGGGACCATGAGCAGTTCTTC
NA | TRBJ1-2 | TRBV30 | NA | CAWSPGKYGYTF | TGTGCCTGGAGTCCAGGGAAGTACGGCTACACCTTC
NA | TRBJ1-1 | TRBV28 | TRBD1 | CASSLDRGWVNTEAFF | TGTGCCAGCAGCCTCGACAGGGGTTGGGTGAACACTGAAGCTTTCTTT
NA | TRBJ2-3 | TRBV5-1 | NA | CASSHREAGTDTQYF | TGCGCCAGCAGCCACAGGGAAGCCGGCACAGATACGCAGTATTTT
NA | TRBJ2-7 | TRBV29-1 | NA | CSVEGQGGSEQYF | TGCAGCGTTGAAGGTCAAGGGGGAAGCGAGCAGTACTTC
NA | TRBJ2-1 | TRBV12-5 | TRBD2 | CASGLARTSGGNEQFF | TGTGCTAGTGGTTTGGCCCGGACTAGCGGGGGCAATGAGCAGTTCTTC
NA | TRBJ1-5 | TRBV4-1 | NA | CASSQGTETWPQHF | TGCGCCAGCAGCCAAGGAACAGAGACTTGGCCCCAGCATTTT
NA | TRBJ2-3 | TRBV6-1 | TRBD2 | CASSGETSGRIHTQYF | TGTGCCAGCAGTGGGGAGACTAGCGGGAGAATTCATACGCAGTATTTT
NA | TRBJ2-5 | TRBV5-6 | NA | CASSFGTFEETQYF | TGTGCCAGCAGCTTTGGGACATTCGAAGAGACCCAGTACTTC
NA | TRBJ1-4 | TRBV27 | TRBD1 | CASSLSAGTGEKLFF | TGTGCCAGCAGTTTATCGGCGGGGACAGGAGAAAAACTGTTTTTT
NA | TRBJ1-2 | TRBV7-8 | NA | CASSLASGWAPVIGYTF | TGTGCCAGCAGCTTAGCGTCGGGATGGGCTCCGGTGATCGGCTACACCTTC
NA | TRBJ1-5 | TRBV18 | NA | CASSPSSDQPQHF | TGTGCCAGCTCACCTTCTTCCGATCAGCCCCAGCATTTT
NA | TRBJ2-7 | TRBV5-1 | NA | CASSLRPPGLFSYEQYF | TGCGCCAGCAGCTTGCGACCCCCAGGGCTATTTTCCTACGAGCAGTACTTC
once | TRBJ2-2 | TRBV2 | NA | CASSESRSTGELFF | TGTGCCAGCAGTGAAAGCAGGTCCACCGGGGAGCTGTTTTTT
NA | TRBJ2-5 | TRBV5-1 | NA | CASSLGAETQYF | TGCGCCAGCAGCTTGGGGGCTGAGACCCAGTACTTC
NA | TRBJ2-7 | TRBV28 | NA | CASQQSPYEQYF | TGTGCCAGCCAACAGTCCCCCTACGAGCAGTACTTC